This TCR beta chain came from a study of PD-1 blockade in mismatch repair-deficient tumors. Mismatch repair deficiency was confirmed in all patients, by PCR or immunohistochemistry. A few pembrolizumab responders had their TCRs sequenced. V lost 4 bases and J lost 4; bases outside the gene matches: 7. Per the germline V gene, CDR1 is WNHNN and CDR2 is SYGVQD (reference sequence). This CDR3 is 15 amino acids long. The table came from immunoSEQ multiplex PCR; TCRdb's copy has only in-frame clones and leaves some out. The table includes some 17,000 clones, approximately 84% detected once. The chain joins TRBV10-1 to TRBJ2-3; 8 nucleotides line up with TRBD2. This material consisted of PBMCs, taken less than 25 weeks after starting pembrolizumab. The receptor was isolated from an adult with mismatch repair-deficient cancer. The CDR3 sequence: CASSVQAGVPDTQYF. As DNA, the CDR3 is TGCGCCAGCAGTGTGCAAGCGGGAGTCCCAGATACGCAGTATTTT.